This passage covers 25 T cell receptor beta chains from one sample sequenced in a study of beta chain features in type 1 diabetes. Expressed TCRB transcripts were sequenced because the isolated RNA had all been reverse transcribed beforehand. TCRdb keeps only in-frame clones here, not all; method: immunoSEQ multiplex PCR. This sample yields fewer than 250,000 clones, of which around 65% are seen a single time; about 0.051% belongs to the top ten. The material sequenced was naive CD4+ T cells from blood. The receptors originated from a man younger than 40 in good health.

This CDR3 reads CSVEEGSQPQHF. The CDR3 region has the DNA TGCAGCGTTGAAGAGGGAAGCCAGCCCCAGCATTTT. The rearrangement joins TRBV29-1 to TRBJ1-5; D not resolved. V lost 0 bases to trimming and J lost 7 bases, with 7 bases between them. The CDR3 is 12 residues long. Germline assignment: CDR1 SQVTM and CDR2 ANQGSEA.

The rearrangement joins TRBV19 to TRBJ2-5; the match to TRBD1 covers 10 bases. Germline-derived CDR1 and CDR2 are LNHDA and SQIVND (reference sequence). J lost 1 base, V lost 4 bases, and 3 bases had no gene match. The CDR3 runs to 15 residues. The CDR3 sequence is CASSTDRGLQETQYF. For the CDR3, the DNA is TGTGCCAGTAGTACTGACAGGGGGCTCCAAGAGACCCAGTACTTC.

This clone has a handful of counts. The J gene is TRBJ1-1, the V gene TRBV5-1; D call uncertain. Germline CDR1 SGHRS, CDR2 YFSETQ. The CDR3 has 16 residues. The V end was cut by 3 bases, the J end by 4 bases, with 19 bases between. CDR3 loop: CASSSVGGVRSTEAFF. In DNA form, the CDR3 reads TGCGCCAGCAGCTCGGTGGGTGGGGTGCGAAGCACTGAAGCTTTCTTT.

The chain carries TRBV28 and TRBJ2-2, with a possible D match to TRBD2 (6 bases). Trimming removed 7 bases from V and 0 bases from J, with 21 bases in between. Germline loops: CDR1 MDHEN, CDR2 SYDVKM. This CDR3 is built from 18 residues. The CDR3 DNA sequence: TGTGCCAGCACCGTGGGGGAGGTTTTCAACGCGAACACCGGGGAGCTGTTTTTT. Encoded protein: CASTVGEVFNANTGELFF. Together with reference TRBV28 and TRBJ2-2, the CDR3 gives the full variable domain: DVKVTQSSRYLVKRTGEKVFLECVQDMDHENMFWYRQDPGLGLRLIYFSYDVKMKEKGDIPEGYSVSREKKERFSLILESASTNQTSMYLCASTVGEVFNANTGELFFGEGSRLTVL.

V gene TRBV29-1 combines with J gene TRBJ1-1; no firm D call. The V gene lost 5 bases and the J gene lost 7 bases, with 17 bases spanning the gap. Germline V lookup: CDR1 SQVTM, CDR2 ANQGSEA. The CDR3 is 13 amino acids. The CDR3: CSVRGFGVIEAFF. CDR3 in DNA: TGCAGCGTTCGAGGGTTCGGGGTAATTGAAGCTTTCTTT.

Only one count was recorded for this clone. V gene TRBV30 combines with J gene TRBJ2-1, with TRBD1 identical over 7 bases. The CDR3 runs to 13 residues. Germline CDR1 is GTSNPN and CDR2 is SVGIG (reference sequence). J gave up 5 bases and V 2 bases, and 3 bases lay outside the gene matches. CDR3 residues: CAWSLGTDNEQFF. The CDR3 nucleotides are TGTGCCTGGAGTTTGGGGACAGACAATGAGCAGTTCTTC.

This clone was observed a handful of times. The genes are TRBV7-9 and TRBJ2-3; D is possibly TRBD1 or TRBD2 (5 bases each). This CDR3 region has 15 residues. V was shortened by 11 bases and J by 4 bases, with 22 bases between the two germline ends. Germline assignment: CDR1 SEHNR and CDR2 FQNEAQ (reference sequence). For the CDR3, the DNA is TGTGCCTCAGCCTGGGGACGGGGCTATCCAGATACGCAGTATTTT. Translating gives CASAWGRGYPDTQYF.

The chain recombines TRBV29-1 with TRBJ2-7; 10 positions match TRBD2. CDR3 size: 13 residues. J lost 0 bases, V lost 8 bases, and 4 bases had no gene match. Germline CDR1 and CDR2: SQVTM and ANQGSEA. CDR3 in DNA: TGCAGCATCTTAGCGGGAGGCTCCTACGAGCAGTACTTC. Amino acids: CSILAGGSYEQYF.

The V and J genes are TRBV5-1 and TRBJ2-1; a possible D gene is TRBD1 (5 bases). The CDR3 sequence is 14 residues long. The V gene lost 4 bases and the J gene lost 4 bases, with 12 bases spanning the gap. Looked up from germline, CDR1 is SGHRS and CDR2 is YFSETQ. Written as DNA, the CDR3 is TGCGCCAGCAGCCGGCCCGACAGTTACAATGAGCAGTTCTTC. Its protein product is CASSRPDSYNEQFF.

Only one count was recorded for this clone. This chain links TRBV29-1 with TRBJ1-2; 8 bases match TRBD1. Trimming took 6 bases from V and 8 from J; bases not matched to a gene: 11. CDR1 is SQVTM, CDR2 ANQGSEA, per germline. This CDR3 spans 13 amino acids. Here the CDR3 DNA reads TGCAGCGTGCTAAATGTGGACAGGGTCGGCTACACCTTC. Its protein product is CSVLNVDRVGYTF.

The chain combines TRBV30 with TRBJ2-2; no clear D. CDR1 is GTSNPN and CDR2 is SVGIG in the germline V gene (reference sequence). CDR3 length: 13 amino acids. With 3 bases removed from V and 4 bases from J, the gap between germline ends came to 9 bases. In DNA, the CDR3 is TGTGCCTGGAGAACGGAATTCACCGGGGAGCTGTTTTTT. Amino acids: CAWRTEFTGELFF. The variable domain in full, completed from reference TRBV30 and TRBJ2-2, reads SQTIHQWPATLVQPVGSPLSLECTVEGTSNPNLYWYRQAAGRGLQLLFYSVGIGQISSEVPQNLSASRPQDRQFILSSKKLLLSDSGFYLCAWRTEFTGELFFGEGSRLTVL.

This sequence joins TRBV29-1 and TRBJ2-5; D is undetermined. CDR3 length equals 12 residues. Trimming took off 3 bases at V and 5 bases at J, with 10 bases between the two ends. Germline assignment: CDR1 SQVTM and CDR2 ANQGSEA. This CDR3 reads CSVDGPAETQYF. In nucleotides, the CDR3 is TGCAGCGTTGATGGGCCAGCCGAGACCCAGTACTTC. The variable domain in full, completed from reference TRBV29-1 and TRBJ2-5, reads SAVISQKPSRDICQRGTSLTIQCQVDSQVTMMFWYRQQPGQSLTLIATANQGSEATYESGFVIDKFPISRPNLTFSTLTVSNMSPEDSSIYLCSVDGPAETQYFGPGTRLLVL.

The chain recombines TRBV6-6 with TRBJ1-2; D unresolved. The V gene's germline CDR1 is MNHNY and CDR2 SVGAGI (reference sequence). V lost 5 bases, J lost 8 bases, and 12 bases lay in between. This CDR3 spans 12 amino acids. The CDR3, as DNA: TGTGCCAGCAGTAATCCGTGGGAGGGCTACACCTTC. Its translation is CASSNPWEGYTF.

In this sample, this clone turned up once. This sequence joins TRBV4-3 and TRBJ2-2, with TRBD2 identical over 10 bases. V lost 1 base to trimming and J lost 2 bases; unmatched junction nucleotides: 4. The germline CDR1 and CDR2 sequences are LGHNA and YSLEER. The CDR3 length is 17 residues. The CDR3 loop reads CASSQAPSGRNTGELFF. CDR3 sequence (DNA): TGCGCCAGCAGCCAAGCTCCTAGCGGGAGAAACACCGGGGAGCTGTTTTTT.

The genes are TRBV29-1 and TRBJ2-2, with D possibly matching TRBD1 (5 bases). With 3 bases removed from V and 5 bases from J, the gap between germline ends came to 13 bases. The CDR3 contains 14 residues. Germline values: CDR1 SQVTM, CDR2 ANQGSEA. The CDR3, as DNA: TGCAGCGTTGAGAGGCAGGGATCGACCGGGGAGCTGTTTTTT. It is translated as CSVERQGSTGELFF.

This clone was counted only a few times. This CDR3 is CASSEQSGTMDTQYF. CDR3 bases: TGTGCCAGCAGTGAACAATCAGGCACTATGGATACGCAGTATTTT. The V and J genes are TRBV2 and TRBJ2-3, with D hard to call. The CDR3 covers 15 residues. The germline CDR1 and CDR2 sequences are SNHLY and FYNNEI. The V gene lost 2 bases and the J gene lost 6 bases, with 15 bases spanning the gap.

A word on this clone: The identical CDR3 is also encoded by other nucleotide sequences in the sample. The chain links TRBV7-2 to TRBJ2-5; weak D call: TRBD1 (5 bases). V was clipped by 2 bases and J by 4 bases, with 8 bases between them. Per the germline V gene, CDR1 is SGHTA and CDR2 is FQGNSA. This CDR3 comprises 13 residues. CDR3: CASSLSRGETQYF. In DNA form, the CDR3 reads TGTGCCAGCAGCTTATCAAGGGGAGAGACCCAGTACTTC.

This chain links TRBV7-9 with TRBJ2-3; D is perhaps TRBD1 (6 bases). V was cut by 10 bases and J by 3 bases, with 14 bases left in between. The CDR3 has 13 residues. Germline V gives CDR1 SEHNR, CDR2 FQNEAQ (reference sequence). The CDR3: CATQRGSTDTQYF. CDR3 coding DNA: TGTGCCACACAGAGGGGGAGTACAGATACGCAGTATTTT.

This clone has more than one count but fewer than ten. The rearrangement links TRBV29-1 to TRBJ2-5; D is tentatively TRBD1 or TRBD2 (5 bases each). V lost 6 bases, J lost 5 bases, and 13 bases lay in between. CDR1 is SQVTM and CDR2 is ANQGSEA in the germline V gene. The CDR3 has 12 amino acids. CDR3 in DNA: TGCAGCGTCCGGGGCTTTAGGGAGACCCAGTACTTC. This encodes CSVRGFRETQYF.

This rearrangement joins TRBV7-2 to TRBJ2-3, with TRBD2 identical over 11 bases. Germline V gives CDR1 SGHTA, CDR2 FQGNSA. Germline trimming cut 5 bases from V and 2 bases from J; bases unmatched to any gene: 3. The CDR3 runs to 15 residues. Here the CDR3 DNA reads TGTGCCAGCAGCACGGGACTAGCGGACACAGATACGCAGTATTTT. Translated, it gives CASSTGLADTDTQYF.

V gene TRBV7-2 combines with J gene TRBJ1-5; 8 bases fit TRBD1. Germline assignment: CDR1 SGHTA and CDR2 FQGNSA. CDR3 length equals 15 residues. V lost 4 bases, J lost 5 bases, and 7 bases stayed unmatched. The CDR3 sequence: CASSSPGQGHQPQHF. In DNA, the CDR3 is TGTGCCAGCAGCTCCCCCGGACAGGGTCATCAGCCCCAGCATTTT. Full variable domain (outside the CDR3, taken from reference TRBV7-2 and TRBJ1-5): GAGVSQSPSNKVTEKGKDVELRCDPISGHTALYWYRQSLGQGLEFLIYFQGNSAPDKSGLPSDRFSAERTGGSVSTLTIQRTQQEDSAVYLCASSSPGQGHQPQHFGDGTRLSIL.

V gene TRBV10-3 combines with J gene TRBJ2-1; weak D call: TRBD1 (6 bases). The germline V gene has CDR1 ENHRY and CDR2 SYGVKD. The CDR3 loop spans 15 amino acids. Trimming removed 0 bases from V and 2 bases from J, with 8 bases in between. The CDR3 nucleotides are TGTGCCATCAGTGAGTCCCAGGGGCCCTACAATGAGCAGTTCTTC. Translated, it gives CAISESQGPYNEQFF.

This clone turned up a few times. The V and J genes are TRBV10-3 and TRBJ1-6, with TRBD1 matching 9 bases. CDR1 is ENHRY, CDR2 SYGVKD, per germline. The CDR3 has 14 residues. The V gene end was trimmed by 2 bases and the J gene end by 7 bases; junction bases not matched to a gene: 0. The CDR3 DNA reads as TGTGCCATCAGTGAGGGACAGGGGAATTCACCCCTCCACTTT. It codes for CAISEGQGNSPLHF.

This clone was observed a single time. V gene TRBV6-6 combines with J gene TRBJ2-5; a weak D match, TRBD2 (6 bases). V was clipped by 6 bases and J by 4 bases, with 18 bases between them. The CDR3 extends over 15 amino acids. From germline, CDR1 is MNHNY and CDR2 SVGAGI (reference sequence). CDR3 coding DNA: TGTGCCAGCAGAAATCCGCGGGATCTGGGAGAGACCCAGTACTTC. Its protein is CASRNPRDLGETQYF.

The rearrangement joins TRBV30 to TRBJ1-2, with 10 bases that match TRBD1. The CDR3 totals 12 residues. V dropped 4 bases and J dropped 5; count of bases not matched to a gene: 1. Germline loops: CDR1 GTSNPN, CDR2 SVGIG (reference sequence). CDR3 sequence (DNA): TGTGCCTGGAAGGACAGGGGGTATGGCTACACCTTC. It encodes CAWKDRGYGYTF.